This T cell receptor (beta chain) came from a study of OX40 agonist ivuxolimab in advanced cancers. Notes on the research overall: Ivuxolimab was a fully human IgG2 agonistic monoclonal antibody targeting the costimulatory receptor OX40 (CD134). A male proportion of roughly 80% and a mean age of approximately 58 years, ranging from about 23 to 90, were recorded for the dose-escalation cohort. Of the 50 to 55 dose-escalation patients, hepatocellular carcinoma was present in around 20, melanoma in roughly 15, renal cell carcinoma in 9 and head and neck cancer in 9. Intravenous ivuxolimab was administered to patients every 2 weeks at six dose levels: 0.01, 0.1, 0.3, 1.5, 3 and 10 mg/kg. Prior anti-PD-1, anti-PD-L1 or anti-CTLA-4 therapy was permitted, and checkpoint inhibitors had been received by about 44% of dose-escalation patients. The monotherapy dose-escalation portion (N ≈ 55 patients) of the phase I ivuxolimab trial is reported in the paper. Partial responses occurred in three dose-escalation patients, of whom one had hepatocellular carcinoma and two had cutaneous melanoma. Peripheral TCRbeta sequencing aimed to test whether ivuxolimab altered TCR sequence diversity and caused clonal T-cell expansion. Points the paper makes about the study in general: Low levels of normalized T-cell clonal expansion were also shown by some nonresponding patients. After ivuxolimab, CD8+ T cells had more expanded clones than CD4+ T cells on average. Partial responders in the 0.1-3.0 mg/kg groups had among the lowest normalized peripheral clonal expansion, especially among CD8+ T cells. Antigen specificity was not determined for the clonally expanded peripheral T cells. Clonal expansion of both CD4+ and CD8+ blood T cells was observed from baseline to week 6 at doses 0.1 to 3.0 mg/kg.

The CDR3 runs 14 residues from the cysteine to the phenylalanine. Only CDR3 DNA is held: 42 bases, read in frame from base 1. For CDR1 and CDR2, the germline V gene (reference sequence) lists GTSNPN and SVGIG. Trimming removed 4 bases from V and 3 bases from J, leaving 12 bases between the germline ends. Notes on this clone: Its antigen has not been determined. Base qualities are not recorded, but no much larger clone differs from it by a single base.

Patients with autoimmune disease history or receiving systemic immunosuppression were excluded from the trial. Peripheral blood for TCR sequencing was collected from all dose cohorts at baseline, on cycle 4 day 1, and on cycle 7 day 1. Samples came from an open-label, multicenter, first-in-human phase I dose-escalation trial of ivuxolimab. The trial enrolled adults with locally advanced or metastatic head and neck squamous cell, hepatocellular, melanoma or renal cell carcinoma. CD4+ and CD8+ T cells were sorted separately from peripheral blood before TCR sequencing. To sequence the TCRbeta CDR3 region, genomic DNA was isolated from the sorted cells. The immunoSEQ Assay was used for sequencing of TCRbeta CDR3 regions. TCRdb mirrors the immuneACCESS table, restricted to in-frame sequences. Some clones are absent from its copies; in checked studies, under half trace to an unresolved V gene, and the reason for the others is unknown. The sample table shows about 60,000 clones, and roughly 86% are seen once. The top ten constitute 0.95% to 1.4% of the sample.

The V and J segments used are TRBV30 and TRBJ2-2; D gene: possibly TRBD1, on 6 matching bases. The TCR comes from an adult with an advanced solid tumor such as melanoma, head and neck, liver or kidney cancer. The sequences come from CD4+ or CD8+ T cells sorted from blood, collected in a trial of the OX40 agonist ivuxolimab. The CDR3 region: CAWTPPGDTGELFF. DNA sequence: TGTGCCTGGACTCCCCCAGGGGACACCGGGGAGCTGTTTTTT.